Shown below are 27 T cell receptor beta chains from a single sample sequenced in a study of blood T cell repertoires in COVID-19. Data came from immunoSEQ multiplex PCR; TCRdb stores just in-frame clones and leaves some out. The sample consists of about 220,000 clones, 82% of them appearing once. The sample was PBMCs or T cells enriched from blood (not recorded which). Source of these receptors: a woman aged 60 to 75 who had recovered from COVID-19.

This clone was counted between two and nine times. The V and J genes are TRBV14 and TRBJ2-3; 11 nucleotides align to TRBD2. Germline-derived CDR1 and CDR2 are SGHDN and FVKESK. CDR3 length: 16 amino acids. V shed 4 bases, J shed 2 bases, and the junction held 5 bases outside the gene matches. The CDR3 region is CASSPPGLADTDTQYF. In DNA, the CDR3 is TGTGCCAGCAGCCCTCCGGGACTAGCGGACACAGATACGCAGTATTTT.

The rearrangement joins TRBV5-1 to TRBJ1-4; 9 nucleotides match TRBD1. V was pared by 0 bases and J by 7 bases, with 7 bases of the junction left unmatched. CDR1 and CDR2 (germline): SGHRS, YFSETQ. The CDR3 contains 16 residues. CDR3 DNA sequence: TGCGCCAGCAGCTTGGGACAGGGGGACGGCTTTGAAAAACTGTTTTTT. This translates into CASSLGQGDGFEKLFF.

This clone has a handful of counts. The chain has TRBV11-3 and TRBJ2-3; 10 bases fit TRBD1. The CDR3 loop spans 17 amino acids. CDR1 and CDR2 from the germline V gene are SGHNT and YENEEA. After removal of 0 bases from V and 1 base from J, the junction contained 4 bases not matched to a gene. Here the CDR3 reads CASSLEGGTGGTDTQYF. In DNA form, the CDR3 reads TGTGCCAGCAGCTTAGAAGGGGGGACAGGGGGCACAGATACGCAGTATTTT.

The chain uses TRBV27 and TRBJ1-2; D gene ambiguous. CDR3 length equals 14 residues. Trimming removed 2 bases at V and 5 bases at J, with 12 bases between. Germline CDR1 and CDR2: MNHEY and SMNVEV (reference sequence). The CDR3 is CASSLTRAGYGYTF. The CDR3 DNA reads as TGTGCCAGCAGTTTAACGAGGGCGGGGTATGGCTACACCTTC.

CDR3 nucleotide sequence: TGTGCCAGCAGTTACTCGTCGGGAGCCTACGAGCAGTACTTC. Translating gives CASSYSSGAYEQYF. This sequence joins TRBV6-5 and TRBJ2-7; possibly TRBD2 for D (6 bases). CDR3 length: 14 amino acids. The V end was cut by 0 bases, the J end by 2 bases, with 8 bases between. Germline V gives CDR1 MNHEY, CDR2 SVGAGI.

This clone was observed a handful of times. The chain links TRBV7-6 to TRBJ2-2, with 7 positions matching TRBD2. This CDR3 is built from 15 residues. CDR1 SGHVS and CDR2 FNYEAQ come from the germline V gene. V was clipped by 1 base and J by 5 bases; unmatched bases: 4. CDR3 bases: TGTGCCAGCAGCTTAGATGGGGGAGGGACCGGGGAGCTGTTTTTT. It encodes CASSLDGGGTGELFF.

This chain joins TRBV5-1 and TRBJ1-5; D perhaps matches TRBD1 (5 bases). Germline CDR1 SGHRS, CDR2 YFSETQ. Trimming cost V 5 bases and J 6 bases, with 18 bases left between them. The CDR3 extends over 15 amino acids. CDR3 amino acids: CASSPNGGTGQPQHF. The CDR3 DNA follows: TGCGCCAGCAGTCCTAATGGGGGGACGGGTCAGCCCCAGCATTTT.

The chain couples TRBV28 to TRBJ2-7, with TRBD1 matching over 7 bases. CDR3 length: 15 residues. The germline V gene encodes CDR1 MDHEN and CDR2 SYDVKM. J was trimmed by 6 bases and V by 6 bases; bases with no gene match: 14. In DNA, the CDR3 is TGTGCCAGCAGGCCATGGGACAGCTTCCCTACCGAGCAGTACTTC. Translation: CASRPWDSFPTEQYF.

This clone has more than one count but fewer than ten. The chain is built from TRBV5-1 and TRBJ2-6; perhaps TRBD1 as D (6 bases). Germline V gives CDR1 SGHRS, CDR2 YFSETQ. The CDR3 length is 15 residues. Trimming removed 4 bases at V and 4 bases at J, with 12 bases between. The CDR3 coding sequence is TGCGCCAGCAGCCCTACAGGGTCGGGGGCCAACGTCCTGACTTTC. Residues: CASSPTGSGANVLTF.

In regard to this clone: The germline gene is not matched at one end of the junction; a read error may be the cause. The V call is TRBV7-6, the J call TRBJ2-7, with 13 bases fitting TRBD2. CDR1 and CDR2 from the germline V gene are SGHVS and FNYEAQ. The CDR3 sequence is 14 residues long. The CDR3 DNA is TGTGCCAGCAGTTTAGGACTAGCGGGGGAAGAGCAGTACTTC. This codes for CASSLGLAGEEQYF.

In this sample, this clone turned up once. The CDR3 DNA reads as TGTGCCAGCAGTAGGGGCGAGAGCTCCTACAATGAGCAGTTCTTC. Translation: CASSRGESSYNEQFF. V gene TRBV6-5 combines with J gene TRBJ2-1; possibly TRBD1 for D (5 bases). V lost 5 bases to trimming and J lost 0 bases, with 11 bases between them. Germline V CDR1 and CDR2: MNHEY, SVGAGI. The CDR3 covers 15 residues.

The count of this clone is one. The chain couples TRBV9 to TRBJ2-5; 7 bases match TRBD1. Losses at the gene ends were 4 bases for V and 4 bases for J; bases not matched to a gene: 4. CDR1 is SGDLS and CDR2 is YYNGEE in the germline V gene. The CDR3 totals 13 residues. The CDR3: CASSLTGVETQYF. The CDR3 region has the DNA TGTGCCAGCAGCCTAACAGGGGTAGAGACCCAGTACTTC.

The chain couples TRBV9 to TRBJ2-7; TRBD2 is a possible D gene (6 bases). The CDR3 has 15 residues. Germline loops: CDR1 SGDLS, CDR2 YYNGEE. V gave up 3 bases and J gave up 3 bases, with 16 bases separating them. The CDR3 DNA reads as TGTGCCAGCAGCGGTAAGGCCGAGGGACTCTACGAGCAGTACTTC. Translation gives CASSGKAEGLYEQYF.

This clone was detected only a few times. The chain carries TRBV3-1 (or the pseudogene TRBV3-2) and TRBJ1-2, with a weak D call TRBD1 (5 bases). V lost 6 bases and J 8 bases, leaving 16 bases between the germline ends. CDR1 and CDR2 from the germline V gene are LGHDT and YNNKEL (reference sequence). The CDR3 covers 13 residues. The CDR3 DNA follows: TGTGCCAGCAGGCCCGGGGGGGTTGGCGGCTACACCTTC. It is translated as CASRPGGVGGYTF.

The J gene is TRBJ2-3, the V gene TRBV4-2, with 8 positions matching TRBD1. The CDR3 totals 14 residues. The ends lost 4 bases at V and 2 bases at J; junction bases unmatched: 2. The germline V gene has CDR1 LGHNA and CDR2 YNFKEQ. The CDR3 sequence is CASSPGQVTDTQYF. CDR3 nucleotides: TGTGCCAGCAGCCCGGGACAGGTCACAGATACGCAGTATTTT.

V gene TRBV4-2 combines with J gene TRBJ1-1; D gene ambiguous. CDR1 is LGHNA, CDR2 YNFKEQ, per germline. Trimming stripped 1 base from V and 5 bases from J, with 17 bases between. The CDR3 covers 16 residues. The CDR3 bases are TGTGCCAGCAGCCAAGGATTGGGCAGTTCGCGAACTGAAGCTTTCTTT. Translated: CASSQGLGSSRTEAFF.

This clone came up once. The rearrangement uses TRBV30 and TRBJ1-5; tentatively, D is TRBD1 (6 bases). Trimming cost V 5 bases and J 7 bases, with 24 bases left between them. The CDR3 loop spans 16 amino acids. Germline CDR1 is GTSNPN and CDR2 is SVGIG (reference sequence). The CDR3 here is CAWVTRTAVGAQPQHF. For the CDR3, the DNA is TGTGCCTGGGTTACCCGGACAGCCGTGGGAGCACAGCCCCAGCATTTT.

The chain has TRBV21-1 and TRBJ1-2. TRBV21-1 is marked as a pseudogene. The CDR3 has 13 amino acids. In DNA form, the CDR3 reads TGTGCCAGCAGCAAATACCGTAGATATGGCTACACCTTC. This codes for CASSKYRRYGYTF.

The chain couples TRBV5-4 to TRBJ1-6, with 9 bases lining up with TRBD1. Trimming took 2 bases from V and 10 from J; bases not matched to a gene: 7. CDR3 length: 15 residues. Germline V gives CDR1 SGHNT, CDR2 YYREEE (reference sequence). Written as DNA, the CDR3 is TGTGCCAGCAGCTTAGACAGGGGGACCGCCTCACCCCTCCACTTT. This gives the protein CASSLDRGTASPLHF. Together with reference TRBV5-4 and TRBJ1-6, the CDR3 gives the full variable domain: ETGVTQSPTHLIKTRGQQVTLRCSSQSGHNTVSWYQQALGQGPQFIFQYYREEENGRGNFPPRFSGLQFPNYSSELNVNALELDDSALYLCASSLDRGTASPLHFGNGTRLTVT.

The chain couples TRBV19 to TRBJ2-2; TRBD1 might be the D (5 bases). Germline V CDR1 and CDR2: LNHDA, SQIVND (reference sequence). The CDR3 runs to 15 residues. V dropped 7 bases and J dropped 3 bases, with 15 bases sitting between them. In nucleotides, the CDR3 is TGTGCCAGTACCGGAAAGGGCAGGGACACCGGGGAGCTGTTTTTT. Its translation: CASTGKGRDTGELFF. Variable domain in full (rest from reference TRBV19 and TRBJ2-2): DGGITQSPKYLFRKEGQNVTLSCEQNLNHDAMYWYRQDPGQGLRLIYYSQIVNDFQKGDIAEGYSVSREKKESFPLTVTSAQKNPTAFYLCASTGKGRDTGELFFGEGSRLTVL.

The rearrangement links TRBV7-2 to TRBJ2-5, with D perhaps matching TRBD2 (5 bases). Germline V gene lookup returns CDR1 SGHTA and CDR2 FQGNSA. The V gene lost 0 bases and the J gene lost 1 base, with 9 bases spanning the gap. The CDR3 covers 15 residues. The CDR3 region has the DNA TGTGCCAGCAGCTTAGCGGCAGCGGTCCAAGAGACCCAGTACTTC. It yields the protein CASSLAAAVQETQYF.

V gene TRBV7-2 combines with J gene TRBJ2-7; 11 bases align to TRBD2. The germline CDR1 and CDR2 sequences are SGHTA and FQGNSA. The CDR3 loop spans 13 amino acids. V dropped 6 bases and J dropped 7; count of bases not matched to a gene: 5. The CDR3 sequence is CASRGTSGVEQYF. CDR3 DNA sequence: TGTGCCAGCAGAGGGACTAGCGGTGTGGAGCAGTACTTC.

CDR3 sequence: CASSLGAVGEAFF. The CDR3 DNA sequence: TGTGCCAGCAGCTTGGGGGCGGTTGGTGAAGCTTTCTTT. The V call is TRBV7-9, the J call TRBJ1-1, with D maybe TRBD1 (6 bases). The CDR3 has 13 amino acids. Germline CDR1 is SEHNR and CDR2 is FQNEAQ (reference sequence). V was shortened by 3 bases and J by 7 bases, with 12 bases between the two germline ends.

This chain joins TRBV7-3 and TRBJ2-3; TRBD2 matches 12 bases. The V segment lost 1 base and the J segment 0 bases; nucleotides outside the gene matches: 5. This CDR3 region has 18 residues. CDR1 and CDR2 from the germline V gene are SGHTA and FQGTGA. This chain's CDR3 is CASSLIALAGGSTDTQYF. CDR3 coding DNA: TGTGCCAGCAGCTTAATAGCACTAGCGGGGGGTAGCACAGATACGCAGTATTTT.

The chain links TRBV6-5 to TRBJ1-1; no reliable D call. Trimming cost V 0 bases and J 1 base, with 6 bases left between them. The CDR3 has 14 amino acids. In germline, CDR1 is MNHEY, CDR2 SVGAGI. CDR3 bases: TGTGCCAGCAGTTACTCGGTAGAGAACACTGAAGCTTTCTTT. Protein: CASSYSVENTEAFF.

The V and J genes are TRBV4-2 and TRBJ1-5; D is undetermined. Germline V CDR1 and CDR2: LGHNA, YNFKEQ. The CDR3 is 15 amino acids. V was cut by 1 base and J by 2 bases, with 9 bases left in between. The CDR3 region has the DNA TGTGCCAGCAGCCAAGTGCGGGCAGGCAATCAGCCCCAGCATTTT. Translating gives CASSQVRAGNQPQHF.

The rearrangement uses TRBV5-1 and TRBJ2-7; 10 bases match TRBD2. The CDR3 is 14 residues long. The germline V gene has CDR1 SGHRS and CDR2 YFSETQ. V was clipped by 3 bases and J by 2 bases; unmatched bases: 2. Here the CDR3 reads CASSWTSGAYEQYF. CDR3 nucleotide sequence: TGCGCCAGCAGCTGGACTAGCGGAGCCTACGAGCAGTACTTC. Full variable domain (outside the CDR3, taken from reference TRBV5-1 and TRBJ2-7): KAGVTQTPRYLIKTRGQQVTLSCSPISGHRSVSWYQQTPGQGLQFLFEYFSETQRNKGNFPGRFSGRQFSNSRSEMNVSTLELGDSALYLCASSWTSGAYEQYFGPGTRLTVT.